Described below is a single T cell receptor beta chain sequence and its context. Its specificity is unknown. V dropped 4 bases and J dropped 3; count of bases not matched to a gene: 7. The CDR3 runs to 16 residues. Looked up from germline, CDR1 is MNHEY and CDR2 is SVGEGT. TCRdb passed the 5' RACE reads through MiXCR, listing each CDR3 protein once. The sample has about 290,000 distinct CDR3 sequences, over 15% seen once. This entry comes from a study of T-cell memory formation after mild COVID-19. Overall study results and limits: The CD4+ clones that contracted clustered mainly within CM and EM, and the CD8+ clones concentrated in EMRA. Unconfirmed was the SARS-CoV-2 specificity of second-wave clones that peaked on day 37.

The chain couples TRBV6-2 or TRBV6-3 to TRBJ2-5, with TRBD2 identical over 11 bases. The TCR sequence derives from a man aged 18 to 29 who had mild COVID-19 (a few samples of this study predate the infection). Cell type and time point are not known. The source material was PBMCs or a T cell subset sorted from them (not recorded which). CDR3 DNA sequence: TGTGCCAGCAGTTTCCCCCTAGCGGGGGGTGAAGAGACCCAGTACTTC. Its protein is CASSFPLAGGEETQYF.